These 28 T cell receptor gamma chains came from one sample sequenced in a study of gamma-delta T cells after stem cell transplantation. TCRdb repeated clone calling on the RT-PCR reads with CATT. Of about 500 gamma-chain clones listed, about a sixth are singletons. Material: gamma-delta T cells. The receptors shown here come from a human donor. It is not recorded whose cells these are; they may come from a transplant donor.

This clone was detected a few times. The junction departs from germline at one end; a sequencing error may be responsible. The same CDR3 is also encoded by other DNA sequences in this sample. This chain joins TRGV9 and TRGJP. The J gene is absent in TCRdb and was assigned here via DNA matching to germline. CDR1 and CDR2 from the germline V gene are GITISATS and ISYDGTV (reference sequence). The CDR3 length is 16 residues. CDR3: CALWEVLELGKKIKVF. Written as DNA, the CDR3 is TGCGCCTTGTGGGAGGTGCTGGAGTTGGGCAAAAAAATCAAGGTATTT.

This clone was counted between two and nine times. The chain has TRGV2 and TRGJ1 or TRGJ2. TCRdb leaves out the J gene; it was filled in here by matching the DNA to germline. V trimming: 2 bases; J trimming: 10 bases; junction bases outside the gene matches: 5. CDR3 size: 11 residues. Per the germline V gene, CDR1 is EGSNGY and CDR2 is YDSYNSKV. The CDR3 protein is CATWDAKKKLF. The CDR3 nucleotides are TGTGCCACCTGGGACGCCAAAAAGAAACTCTTT.

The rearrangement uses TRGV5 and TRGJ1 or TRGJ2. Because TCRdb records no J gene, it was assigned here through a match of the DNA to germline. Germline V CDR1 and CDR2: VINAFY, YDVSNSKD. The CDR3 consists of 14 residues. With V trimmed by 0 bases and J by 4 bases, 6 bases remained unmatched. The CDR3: CATWDRLDYYKKLF. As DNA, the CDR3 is TGTGCCACCTGGGACAGGCTAGACTATTATAAGAAACTCTTT.

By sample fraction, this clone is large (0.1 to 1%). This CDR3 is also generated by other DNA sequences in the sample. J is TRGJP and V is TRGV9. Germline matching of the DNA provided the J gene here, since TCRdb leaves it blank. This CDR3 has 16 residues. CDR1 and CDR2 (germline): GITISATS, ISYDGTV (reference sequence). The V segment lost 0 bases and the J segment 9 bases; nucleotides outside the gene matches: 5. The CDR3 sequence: CALWEVRRLGKKIKVF. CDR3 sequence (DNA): TGTGCCTTGTGGGAGGTGCGTAGGTTGGGCAAAAAAATCAAGGTATTT.

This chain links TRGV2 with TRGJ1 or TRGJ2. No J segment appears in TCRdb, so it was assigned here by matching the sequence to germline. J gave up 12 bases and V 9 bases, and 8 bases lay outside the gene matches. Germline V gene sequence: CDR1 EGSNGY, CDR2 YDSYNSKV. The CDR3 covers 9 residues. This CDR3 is CATMDRKLF. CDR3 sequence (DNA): TGTGCCACCATGGACAGGAAACTCTTT.

The CDR3 loop is CATWFYKKLF. Written as DNA, the CDR3 is TGTGCCACCTGGTTTTATAAGAAACTCTTT. This chain links TRGV3 with TRGJ1 or TRGJ2. As TCRdb names no J gene, one was assigned here on the basis of a DNA match to germline. The V gene's germline CDR1 is VTNTFY and CDR2 YDVSTARD (reference sequence). The length of the CDR3 is 10 residues. V trimming: 6 bases; J trimming: 6 bases; junction bases outside the gene matches: 2.

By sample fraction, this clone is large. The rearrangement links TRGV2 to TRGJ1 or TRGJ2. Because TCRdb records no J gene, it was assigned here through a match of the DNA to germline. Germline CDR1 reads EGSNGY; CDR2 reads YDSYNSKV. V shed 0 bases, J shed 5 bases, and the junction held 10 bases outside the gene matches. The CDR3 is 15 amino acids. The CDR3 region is CATWDGQRGDYKKLF. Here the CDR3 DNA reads TGTGCCACCTGGGACGGGCAACGGGGAGATTATAAGAAACTCTTT.

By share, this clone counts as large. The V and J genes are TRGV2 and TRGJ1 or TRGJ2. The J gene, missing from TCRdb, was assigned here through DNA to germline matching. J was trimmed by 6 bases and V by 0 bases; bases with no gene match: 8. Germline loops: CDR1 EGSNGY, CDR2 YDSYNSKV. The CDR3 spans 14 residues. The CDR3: CATWDGHLAYKKLF. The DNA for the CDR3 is TGTGCCACCTGGGACGGGCATCTCGCTTATAAGAAACTCTTT.

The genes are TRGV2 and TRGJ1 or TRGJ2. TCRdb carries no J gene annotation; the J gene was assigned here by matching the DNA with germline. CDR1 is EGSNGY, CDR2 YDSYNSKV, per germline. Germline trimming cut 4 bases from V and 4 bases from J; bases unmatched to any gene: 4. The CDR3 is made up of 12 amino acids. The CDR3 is CATWEHYYKKLF. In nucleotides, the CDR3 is TGTGCCACCTGGGAACACTATTATAAGAAACTCTTT.

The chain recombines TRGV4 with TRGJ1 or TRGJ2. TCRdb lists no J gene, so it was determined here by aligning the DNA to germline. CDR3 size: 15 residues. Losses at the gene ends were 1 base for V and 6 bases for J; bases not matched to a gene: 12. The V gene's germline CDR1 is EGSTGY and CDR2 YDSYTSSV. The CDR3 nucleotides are TGTGCCACCTGGGATGGACCAGGAGTTATTTATAAGAAACTCTTT. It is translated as CATWDGPGVIYKKLF.

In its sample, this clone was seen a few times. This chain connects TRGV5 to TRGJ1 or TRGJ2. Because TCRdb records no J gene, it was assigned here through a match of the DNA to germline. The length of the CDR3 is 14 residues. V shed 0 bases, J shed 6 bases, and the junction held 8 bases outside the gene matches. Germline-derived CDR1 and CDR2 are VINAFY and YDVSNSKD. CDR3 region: CATWDRQFAYKKLF. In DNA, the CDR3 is TGTGCCACCTGGGACAGGCAGTTTGCTTATAAGAAACTCTTT.

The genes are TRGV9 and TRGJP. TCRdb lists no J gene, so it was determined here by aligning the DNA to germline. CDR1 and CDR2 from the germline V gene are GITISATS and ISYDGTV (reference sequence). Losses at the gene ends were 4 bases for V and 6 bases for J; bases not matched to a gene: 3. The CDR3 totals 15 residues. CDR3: CALWDIELGKKIKVF. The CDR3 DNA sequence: TGTGCCTTGTGGGATATAGAGTTGGGCAAAAAAATCAAGGTATTT.

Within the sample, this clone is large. CDR3: CATWDGAELGKKIKVF. CDR3 in DNA: TGTGCCACCTGGGACGGGGCAGAGTTGGGCAAAAAAATCAAGGTATTT. The chain combines TRGV2 with TRGJP. The J gene, left out of TCRdb, was set here by checking the DNA against germline. This CDR3 has 16 amino acids. J lost 6 bases, V lost 0 bases, and 2 bases had no gene match. CDR1 and CDR2 from the germline V gene are EGSNGY and YDSYNSKV.

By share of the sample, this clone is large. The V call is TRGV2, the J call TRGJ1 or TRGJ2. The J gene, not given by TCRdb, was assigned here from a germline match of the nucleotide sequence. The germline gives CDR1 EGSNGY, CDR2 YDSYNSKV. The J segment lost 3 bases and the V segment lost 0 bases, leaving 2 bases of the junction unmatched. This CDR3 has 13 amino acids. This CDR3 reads CATWDGSYYKKLF. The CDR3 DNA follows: TGTGCCACCTGGGACGGGAGTTATTATAAGAAACTCTTT.

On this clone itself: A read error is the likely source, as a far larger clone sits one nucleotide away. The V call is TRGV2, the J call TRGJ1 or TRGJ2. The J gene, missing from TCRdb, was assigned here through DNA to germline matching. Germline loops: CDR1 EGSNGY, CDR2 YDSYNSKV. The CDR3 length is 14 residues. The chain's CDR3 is CATWGGPMYYKKLF. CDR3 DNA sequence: TGTGCCACCTGGGGCGGGCCGATGTATTATAAGAAACTCTTT.

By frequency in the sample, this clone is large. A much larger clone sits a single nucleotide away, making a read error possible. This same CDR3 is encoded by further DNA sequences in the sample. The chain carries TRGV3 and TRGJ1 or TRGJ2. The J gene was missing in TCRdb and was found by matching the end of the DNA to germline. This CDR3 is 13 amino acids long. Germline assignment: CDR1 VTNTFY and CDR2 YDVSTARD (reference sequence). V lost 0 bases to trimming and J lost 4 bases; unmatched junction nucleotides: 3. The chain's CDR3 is CATWDRLYYKKLF. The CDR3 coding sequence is TGTGCCACCTGGGACAGGCTGTATTATAAGAAACTCTTT.

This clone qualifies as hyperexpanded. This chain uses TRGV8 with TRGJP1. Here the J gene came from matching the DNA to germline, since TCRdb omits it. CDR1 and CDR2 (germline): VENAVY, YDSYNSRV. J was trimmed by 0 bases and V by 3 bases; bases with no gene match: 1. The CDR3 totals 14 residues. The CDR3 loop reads CATWDYTTGWFKIF. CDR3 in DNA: TGTGCCACCTGGGATTATACCACTGGTTGGTTCAAGATATTT.

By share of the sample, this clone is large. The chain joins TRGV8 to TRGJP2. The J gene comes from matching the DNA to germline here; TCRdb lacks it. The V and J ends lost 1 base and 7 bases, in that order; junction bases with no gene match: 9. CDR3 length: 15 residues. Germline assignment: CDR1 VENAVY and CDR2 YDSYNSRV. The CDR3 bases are TGTGCCACCTGGGATAGCCTCTATCCTGATTGGATCAAGACGTTT. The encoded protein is CATWDSLYPDWIKTF.

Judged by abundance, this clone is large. This CDR3 is CATWDRLDTSGSDWIKTF. CDR3 DNA sequence: TGTGCCACCTGGGATAGGCTAGATACATCTGGTAGTGATTGGATCAAGACGTTT. The chain carries TRGV8 and TRGJP2. Assignment of the J gene here rests on matching the DNA to germline, because TCRdb gives none. Germline values: CDR1 VENAVY, CDR2 YDSYNSRV. This CDR3 is 18 amino acids long. The V segment lost 0 bases and the J segment 3 bases; nucleotides outside the gene matches: 13.

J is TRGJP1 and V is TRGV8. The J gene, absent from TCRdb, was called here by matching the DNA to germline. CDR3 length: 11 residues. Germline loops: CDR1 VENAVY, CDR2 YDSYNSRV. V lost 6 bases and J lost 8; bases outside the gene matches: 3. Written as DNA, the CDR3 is TGTGCCACCTGGAGCGGTTGGTTCAAGATATTT. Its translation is CATWSGWFKIF.

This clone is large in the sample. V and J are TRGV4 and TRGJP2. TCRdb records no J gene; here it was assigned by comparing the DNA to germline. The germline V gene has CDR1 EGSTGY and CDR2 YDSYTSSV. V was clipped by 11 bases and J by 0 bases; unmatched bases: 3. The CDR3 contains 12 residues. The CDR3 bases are TGTGCCAGATATAGTAGTGATTGGATCAAGACGTTT. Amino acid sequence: CARYSSDWIKTF.

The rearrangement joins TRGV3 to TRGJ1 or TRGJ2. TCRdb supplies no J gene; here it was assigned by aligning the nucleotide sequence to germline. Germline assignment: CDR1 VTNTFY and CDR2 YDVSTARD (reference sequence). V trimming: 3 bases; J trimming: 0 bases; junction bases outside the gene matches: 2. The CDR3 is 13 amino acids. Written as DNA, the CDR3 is TGTGCCACCTGGGACCTGAATTATTATAAGAAACTCTTT. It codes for CATWDLNYYKKLF.

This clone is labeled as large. In DNA, the CDR3 is TGTGCCTTGTGGCCTTATTATAAGAAACTCTTT. Encoded protein: CALWPYYKKLF. The chain carries TRGV9 and TRGJ1 or TRGJ2. The J gene is absent in TCRdb and was assigned here via DNA matching to germline. V was pared by 6 bases and J by 3 bases, with 2 bases of the junction left unmatched. Germline V gives CDR1 GITISATS, CDR2 ISYDGTV (reference sequence). This CDR3 is 11 amino acids long.

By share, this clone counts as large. CDR3 residues: CATWMKPNTTGWFKIF. The CDR3 DNA follows: TGTGCCACCTGGATGAAGCCTAATACCACTGGTTGGTTCAAGATATTT. J is TRGJP1 and V is TRGV4. Because TCRdb records no J gene, it was assigned here through a match of the DNA to germline. Germline-derived CDR1 and CDR2 are EGSTGY and YDSYTSSV. V was pared by 6 bases and J by 0 bases, with 10 bases of the junction left unmatched. The CDR3 covers 16 residues.

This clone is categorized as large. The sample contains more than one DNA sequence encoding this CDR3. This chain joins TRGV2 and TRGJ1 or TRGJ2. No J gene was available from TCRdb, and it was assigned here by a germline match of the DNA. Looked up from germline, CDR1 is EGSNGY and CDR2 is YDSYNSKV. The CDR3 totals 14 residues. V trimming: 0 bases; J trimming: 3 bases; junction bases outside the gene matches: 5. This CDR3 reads CATWDGPSYYKKLF. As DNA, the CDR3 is TGTGCCACCTGGGACGGGCCGAGTTATTATAAGAAACTCTTT.

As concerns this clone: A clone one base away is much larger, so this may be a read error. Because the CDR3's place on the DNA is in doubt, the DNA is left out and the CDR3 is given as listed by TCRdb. The CDR3 here is CALWVRIIIRNSLAVEQHLLSQVSIGGIQHF. For the V gene the call is TRGV9; the J gene has no call. Inclusive of both ends, the CDR3 amounts to 31 amino acids. CDR1 is GITISATS, CDR2 ISYDGTV, per germline (reference sequence).

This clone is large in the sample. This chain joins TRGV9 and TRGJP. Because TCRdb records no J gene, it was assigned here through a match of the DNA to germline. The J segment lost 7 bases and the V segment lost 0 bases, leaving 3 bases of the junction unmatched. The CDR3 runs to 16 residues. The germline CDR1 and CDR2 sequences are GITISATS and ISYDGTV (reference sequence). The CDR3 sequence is CALWEVYELGKKIKVF. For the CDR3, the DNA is TGTGCCTTGTGGGAGGTGTATGAGTTGGGCAAAAAAATCAAGGTATTT.

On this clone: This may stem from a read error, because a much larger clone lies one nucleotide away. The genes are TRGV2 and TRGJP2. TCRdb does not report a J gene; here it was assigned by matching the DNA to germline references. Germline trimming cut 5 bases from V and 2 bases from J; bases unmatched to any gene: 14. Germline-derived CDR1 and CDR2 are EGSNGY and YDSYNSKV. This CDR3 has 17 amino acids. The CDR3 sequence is CATWGGRGASSDWIKTF. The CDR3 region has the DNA TGTGCCACCTGGGGCGGTCGCGGGGCCAGTAGTGATTGGATCAAGACGTTT.